The rows below give T cell receptor beta chains drawn from one sample of a study of cytotoxic CD8 clonotypes in ibrutinib-treated CLL. Only in-frame clones appear in the TCRdb table, and some are missing; sequencing was by immunoSEQ multiplex PCR. The data contain around 310,000 clones, around four fifths of them seen just once; the ten biggest clones take up 6.5% to 8%. This specimen was PBMCs, taken before ibrutinib treatment. These receptors were obtained from a human donor with chronic lymphocytic leukemia. The CDR3 runs from the conserved cysteine through the conserved F or W. The D gene is left open where the match is weak. Not all rows give a size; the values are once, few, many and, for expanded clones, a class.

D,V,J,size,CDR3,DNA
-,TRBV29-1,TRBJ1-1,-,CSVGPGTLNTEAFF,TGCAGCGTTGGCCCCGGGACACTGAACACTGAAGCTTTCTTT
TRBD2,TRBV10-1,TRBJ2-2,-,CASRRLAGTGELFF,TGCGCCAGCAGACGACTAGCGGGGACCGGGGAGCTGTTTTTT
-,TRBV18,TRBJ1-2,-,CASSPVRGQVGFGYTF,TGTGCCAGCTCACCAGTCAGGGGCCAAGTAGGATTTGGCTACACCTTC
-,TRBV5-1,TRBJ2-5,-,CASSLMAELQETQYF,TGCGCCAGCAGCTTGATGGCGGAACTCCAAGAGACCCAGTACTTC
TRBD2,TRBV6-1,TRBJ2-5,-,CASRPGGETQYF,TGTGCCAGCAGGCCGGGAGGAGAGACCCAGTACTTC
TRBD1,TRBV2,TRBJ2-2,-,CASSVPTGGLLNTGELFF,TGTGCCAGCAGTGTCCCGACAGGGGGCTTACTGAACACCGGGGAGCTGTTTTTT
TRBD1,TRBV15,TRBJ2-7,-,CATSRSGTAYEQYF,TGTGCCACCAGTCGGTCCGGGACAGCCTACGAGCAGTACTTC
TRBD1,TRBV7-9,TRBJ1-2,-,CASSPGQGISYGYTF,TGTGCCAGCAGCCCGGGACAGGGGATTTCCTATGGCTACACCTTC
TRBD1,TRBV15,TRBJ2-7,once,CATSRWGQLEQYF,TGTGCCACCAGCAGGTGGGGACAGCTCGAGCAGTACTTC
-,TRBV11-1,TRBJ2-1,-,CASSLVTGVVSYNEQFF,TGTGCCAGCAGCTTAGTTACGGGAGTAGTATCCTACAATGAGCAGTTCTTC
TRBD2,TRBV11-3,TRBJ2-1,-,CASSTRTSGVNNEQFF,TGTGCCAGCAGCACCCGGACTAGCGGGGTTAACAATGAGCAGTTCTTC
TRBD2,TRBV6-6,TRBJ2-1,-,CASSYSRLAGDEQFF,TGTGCCAGCAGTTACTCGAGACTAGCGGGCGATGAGCAGTTCTTC
-,TRBV4-1,TRBJ2-7,-,CASSQDSQGPYEQYF,TGCGCCAGCAGCCAAGATTCGCAGGGCCCCTACGAGCAGTACTTC
TRBD1,TRBV5-5,TRBJ2-1,-,CASSSKTGTAYNEQFF,TGTGCCAGCAGCTCCAAGACAGGGACAGCCTACAATGAGCAGTTCTTC
TRBD2,TRBV30,TRBJ2-3,-,CALTSGSTDTQYF,TGTGCCTTAACTAGCGGGAGCACAGATACGCAGTATTTT
TRBD1,TRBV6-5,TRBJ1-2,-,CASSHPGQGYGTF,TGTGCCAGCAGTCACCCGGGACAGGGGTATGGAACCTTC
-,TRBV7-2,TRBJ2-3,-,CASSLAGGQRDTQYF,TGTGCCAGCAGCTTAGCGGGCGGACAACGAGATACGCAGTATTTT
-,TRBV10-3,TRBJ1-1,-,CAISYSNEYTEAFF,TGTGCCATCAGTTATTCAAATGAGTACACTGAAGCTTTCTTT
-,TRBV15,TRBJ2-7,-,CATSSHLSYEQYF,TGTGCCACCAGCAGTCACCTGTCCTACGAGCAGTACTTC
TRBD1,TRBV7-8,TRBJ1-2,few,CASSFGQGYGYTF,TGTGCCAGCAGCTTCGGACAGGGCTATGGCTACACCTTC
-,TRBV7-8,TRBJ2-2,-,CASGRDIYTGELFF,TGTGCCAGCGGCCGGGACATTTACACCGGGGAGCTGTTTTTT
-,TRBV5-1,TRBJ2-2,-,CASRLNLNLNTGELFF,TGCGCCAGCCGCCTGAATCTAAATTTAAACACCGGGGAGCTGTTTTTT
-,TRBV14,TRBJ2-7,-,CASRADWNYEQYF,TGTGCCAGCAGGGCAGACTGGAACTACGAGCAGTACTTC